This TCR beta chain comes out of a study of metastatic and nonmetastatic thyroid tumors. The overall study: Blood and tumor or nodule tissue repertoires from malignant and benign thyroid patients were compared.

V dropped 1 base and J dropped 3; count of bases not matched to a gene: 8. Germline V gene lookup returns CDR1 SGHDN and CDR2 FVKESK. CDR3 size: 16 residues. Every patient underwent thyroid surgery untreated. Authors' processing steps: The study's classifier, a distant-metastasis tool for papillary thyroid cancer, was built using CDR3 differences across clinicopathological groups. TCRdb re-processed the PCR reads through MiXCR. TCRdb's processing, not the authors' own work, is the source of the V and J calls. The sample includes 10,000 to 15,000 clones, 20% to 30% of them seen just once. Study-level results: For both blood and tumor, malignant thyroid tumors reportedly showed significantly higher TCR beta diversity than benign nodules did.

This clone has ten or more counts. Antigen: not known. This TCR was recovered from a female donor with papillary thyroid cancer or a benign thyroid nodule (not recorded which). Some clones in this sample may be carry-over from other donors' samples. This chain joins TRBV14 and TRBJ2-5; TRBD2 matches 7 bases. The sample consisted of tumor tissue. CDR3 amino acids: CASSQGAGVAEETQYF. For the CDR3, the DNA is TGTGCCAGCAGCCAAGGGGCGGGAGTAGCAGAAGAGACCCAGTACTTC.